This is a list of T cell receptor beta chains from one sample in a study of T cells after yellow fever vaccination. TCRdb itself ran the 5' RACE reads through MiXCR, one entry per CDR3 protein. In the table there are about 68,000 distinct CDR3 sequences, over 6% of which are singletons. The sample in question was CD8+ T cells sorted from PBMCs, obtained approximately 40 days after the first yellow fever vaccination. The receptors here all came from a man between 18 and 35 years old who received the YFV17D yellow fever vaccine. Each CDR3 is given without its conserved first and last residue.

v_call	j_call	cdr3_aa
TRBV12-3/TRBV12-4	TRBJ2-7	ASSFGQPYEQY
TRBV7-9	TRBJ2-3	ASNLEASTDTQY
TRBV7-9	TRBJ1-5	ASSSRMGQPQH
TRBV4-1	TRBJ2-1	ASSQKGGGPFDEQF
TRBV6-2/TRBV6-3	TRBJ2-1	ASSYRTGGGDNEQF
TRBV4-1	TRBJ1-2	ASSQKAEKPNYGYT
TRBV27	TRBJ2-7	ASSFAGPPYEQY
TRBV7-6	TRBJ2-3	ASSSSGFSTDTQY
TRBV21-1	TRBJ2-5	ASSKVTGGFPPRPTQY
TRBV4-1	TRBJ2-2	ASSQVGSNTGELF
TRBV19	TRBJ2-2	ASSITVQGRTMGTGELF
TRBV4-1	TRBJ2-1	ASSPRDSSYNEQF
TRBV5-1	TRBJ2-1	ASSLRTTGSYNEQF
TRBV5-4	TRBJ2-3	ASSLAVAGGTDTQY
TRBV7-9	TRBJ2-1	ASSFTGTPQF
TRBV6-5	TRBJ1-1	ASSTGGAYTEAF
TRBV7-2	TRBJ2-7	ASSLIDRGEQY
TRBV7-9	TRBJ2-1	ASSLANGGIEQF
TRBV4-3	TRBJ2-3	ASSQDRDLADTQY
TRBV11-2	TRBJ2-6	ASSAPEPGANVLT
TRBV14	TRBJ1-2	ASSQGWENYGYT
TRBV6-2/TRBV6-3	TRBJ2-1	ASSSGGPHEQF
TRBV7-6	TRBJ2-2	ASSLLGGGELF